This T cell receptor (beta chain) was found in a study of siplizumab effects on memory and regulatory T cells. From germline, CDR1 is MRHNA and CDR2 SNTAGT. The V and J ends lost 3 bases and 3 bases respectively, with 8 bases between them. This CDR3 region has 14 residues. For every sample, some 9 x 10^4 TCR templates were assayed. The method was immunoSEQ multiplex PCR; TCRdb's version includes in-frame clones alone and lacks a portion of them. The sample yields roughly 110,000 clones, roughly 93% seen once. Comment on this clone: What it binds is unknown.

General study results and limits: Sequences below about 10^-5 frequency were poorly captured, limiting mapping of alloreactive clones. Naive versus memory phenotype went unassigned for roughly 75-96% of proliferating CD4+ or CD8+ clones.

The sequence derives from a human donor in good health. This chain links TRBV6-4 with TRBJ2-2; D is unclear. The sequencing input was non-Treg CD4+ T cells sorted from blood. The DNA for the CDR3 is TGTGCCAGCAGTGAATCGCAAGACACCGGGGAGCTGTTTTTT. It translates to CASSESQDTGELFF.